Each of the 25 T cell receptor beta chains below was sequenced from the same sample in a study of T cell repertoires in cytomegalovirus infection (dated by TCRdb to between 2018 and 2021). Their specific antigens are unknown. What this sample's treatment or condition label stands for: in vitro stimulation with specific CMV peptide epitopes to enrich CMV-specific T cells. Reads for this sample came from an Illumina HiSeq 1500. TCRdb reran the public reads through fastp at Q25 and MiXCR, keeping productive beta chains. Rows matching on CDR3 protein sequence are summarized as one entry with the most common DNA and genes. For this sample there are around 750,000 distinct CDR3 sequences; approximately 30% appear just once. The ten largest account for under 15% of the sample. The specimen was cultured CD8+ T cells from PBMCs, collected from culture after CMV antigen stimulation. These TCRs come from a human donor in good health (CMV status not recorded). Some clones in this sample may be carry-over from other donors' samples.

There are a few counts of this clonotype. The V call is TRBV27, the J call TRBJ2-1; 8 bases line up with TRBD2. With 3 bases clipped from V and 4 bases from J, the junction kept 5 bases outside the gene matches. CDR1 MNHEY and CDR2 SMNVEV come from the germline V gene (reference sequence). CDR3 length: 15 amino acids. CDR3 sequence: CASSFSGVLYNEQFF. DNA for the CDR3: TGTGCCAGCAGTTTTAGCGGGGTTCTTTACAATGAGCAGTTCTTC.

This clonotype has a handful of counts. The chain carries TRBV6-1 and TRBJ1-5, with D uncertain. The germline CDR1 and CDR2 sequences are MNHNS and SASEGT. This CDR3 contains 12 residues. Between the trimmed V and J ends, which lost 3 bases and 9 bases, there was a span of 9 bases. CDR3 sequence reads: CASSDIPGPQHF. DNA for the CDR3: TGTGCCAGCAGTGACATCCCGGGGCCCCAGCATTTT.

This clonotype was observed a handful of times. The J gene is TRBJ2-1, the V gene TRBV6-2 or TRBV6-3, with D perhaps TRBD2 (6 bases). The germline CDR1 and CDR2 sequences are MNHEY and SVGEGT. Trimming took off 2 bases at V and 2 bases at J, with 10 bases between the two ends. CDR3 size: 15 residues. CDR3 nucleotide sequence: TGTGCCAGCAGTTACGTTTCGGGGGCCTACAATGAGCAGTTCTTC. It encodes CASSYVSGAYNEQFF.

This clonotype has more than one count but fewer than ten. The chain combines TRBV6-5 with TRBJ2-1, with D maybe TRBD1 (5 bases). Trimming cost V 0 bases and J 5 bases, with 8 bases left between them. There are 14 residues in the CDR3. The germline gives CDR1 MNHEY, CDR2 SVGAGI. The CDR3 reads CASSYSGANNEQFF. The CDR3 DNA sequence: TGTGCCAGCAGTTACTCAGGGGCTAACAATGAGCAGTTCTTC.

This clonotype was counted between two and nine times. V is TRBV15 and J is TRBJ2-4, with 9 bases identical to TRBD1. The CDR3 is made up of 20 amino acids. CDR1 and CDR2 (germline): LNHNV, YYDKDF (reference sequence). V gave up 4 bases and J gave up 3 bases; unmatched junction bases: 19. CDR3 sequence reads: CATSNSAGTGPWFVKNIQYF. The CDR3 DNA reads as TGTGCCACCAGCAACTCTGCGGGGACAGGGCCTTGGTTTGTCAAAAACATTCAGTACTTC.

This clonotype was observed a few times. V gene TRBV2 combines with J gene TRBJ2-7; D remains ambiguous. Germline V gives CDR1 SNHLY, CDR2 FYNNEI. This CDR3 is built from 12 residues. V gave up 7 bases and J gave up 2 bases, with 9 bases separating them. This CDR3 reads CASNTQPYEQYF. The CDR3, as DNA: TGTGCCAGCAATACACAACCCTACGAGCAGTACTTC.

A few counts support this clonotype. This chain connects TRBV19 to TRBJ1-2; D call uncertain. This CDR3 is 17 amino acids long. V was trimmed by 4 bases and J by 4 bases, leaving 22 bases between them. Germline CDR1 reads LNHDA; CDR2 reads SQIVND (reference sequence). The CDR3 DNA reads as TGTGCCAGTAGTAGGCGGTTCCGGGAGGAAGGGCTCTATGGCTACACCTTC. Protein product: CASSRRFREEGLYGYTF.

With regard to this clonotype: A single base separates this from a much larger clone, so it may be a read error. The chain couples TRBV7-6 to TRBJ2-7, with a tentative D call TRBD1 (6 bases). Trimming took off 8 bases at V and 3 bases at J, with 17 bases between the two ends. The CDR3 runs to 14 residues. Per the germline V gene, CDR1 is SGHVS and CDR2 is FNYEAQ. The CDR3 region is CASATGTWIYEQYF. The CDR3 nucleotides are TGTGCCAGCGCCACCGGGACATGGATCTACGAGCAGTACTTC. Looking up the rest from reference TRBV7-6 and TRBJ2-7 gives the full variable domain: GAGVSQSPRYKVTKRGQDVALRCDPISGHVSLYWYRQALGQGPEFLTYFNYEAQQDKSGLPNDRFSAERPEGSISTLTIQRTEQRDSAMYRCASATGTWIYEQYFGPGTRLTVT.

Many counts were recorded for this clonotype. The chain has TRBV12-3 or TRBV12-4 and TRBJ1-2, with 7 bases that match TRBD1. CDR3 length equals 13 residues. V shed 5 bases, J shed 7 bases, and the junction held 7 bases outside the gene matches. The CDR3 here is CASSPDRVSGYTF. Here the CDR3 DNA reads TGTGCCAGCAGTCCCGACAGGGTTAGTGGCTACACCTTC.

The chain is built from TRBV7-9 and TRBJ2-1; weak D call: TRBD1 (7 bases). Germline V gives CDR1 SEHNR, CDR2 FQNEAQ (reference sequence). The V end lost 4 bases, the J end lost 8 bases, and 12 bases lay between the germline ends. This CDR3 region has 13 residues. CDR3 nucleotide sequence: TGTGCCAGCAGCTCAGGGGGGCGGTATGAGCAGTTCTTC. Translated: CASSSGGRYEQFF. Filled out from reference TRBV7-9 and TRBJ2-1, the complete variable domain reads DTGVSQNPRHKITKRGQNVTFRCDPISEHNRLYWYRQTLGQGPEFLTYFQNEAQLEKSRLLSDRFSAERPKGSFSTLEIQRTEQGDSAMYLCASSSGGRYEQFFGPGTRLTVL.

This chain uses TRBV6-5 with TRBJ1-1; no definite D call. Germline V gene data show CDR1 as MNHEY and CDR2 as SVGAGI. V lost 2 bases and J 0 bases, leaving 10 bases between the germline ends. The CDR3 extends over 15 amino acids. In nucleotides, the CDR3 is TGTGCCAGCAGTTACCAACGGGTACTGAACACTGAAGCTTTCTTT. This gives the protein CASSYQRVLNTEAFF.

The sample holds many counts of this clonotype. The rearrangement joins TRBV7-8 to TRBJ2-1; TRBD2 might be the D (7 bases). CDR3 size: 16 residues. Germline V CDR1 and CDR2: SGHVS, FQNEAQ. V was cut by 0 bases and J by 4 bases, with 13 bases left in between. The CDR3 DNA is TGTGCCAGCAGCTTAGCTCCCGCGGGGGCTTACAATGAGCAGTTCTTC. Its protein is CASSLAPAGAYNEQFF. Complete variable domain (other parts from reference TRBV7-8 and TRBJ2-1): GAGVSQSPRYKVAKRGQDVALRCDPISGHVSLFWYQQALGQGPEFLTYFQNEAQLDKSGLPSDRFFAERPEGSVSTLKIQRTQQEDSAVYLCASSLAPAGAYNEQFFGPGTRLTVL.

The chain is built from TRBV29-1 and TRBJ1-1, with a weak D call TRBD1 (5 bases). Trimming left V 2 bases short and J 5 bases short, with 6 bases between. Per germline, CDR1 SQVTM and CDR2 ANQGSEA. This CDR3 has 11 amino acids. In nucleotides, the CDR3 is TGCAGCGTTGAAAAGGGGACTGAAGCTTTCTTT. It translates to CSVEKGTEAFF.

The rearrangement uses TRBV20-1 and TRBJ1-4, with 7 bases fitting TRBD1. The germline V gene encodes CDR1 DFQATT and CDR2 SNEGSKA (reference sequence). The length of the CDR3 is 15 residues. J was trimmed by 6 bases and V by 3 bases; bases with no gene match: 10. In nucleotides, the CDR3 is TGCAGTGCTAGGGGAATGGGACAGATTGATGAAAAACTGTTTTTT. Its translation is CSARGMGQIDEKLFF.

This clonotype was seen more than once but under ten times. V is TRBV3-1 and J is TRBJ2-7, with TRBD2 identical over 10 bases. This CDR3 contains 16 residues. V shed 1 base, J shed 4 bases, and the junction held 7 bases outside the gene matches. Germline V gene sequence: CDR1 LGHDT, CDR2 YNNKEL (reference sequence). The CDR3 coding sequence is TGTGCCAGCAGCCAAGGTGCCCTAGCGGGGGATTACGAGCAGTACTTC. This encodes CASSQGALAGDYEQYF.

The chain recombines TRBV5-4 with TRBJ2-3, with 9 bases aligning to TRBD2. From germline, CDR1 is SGHNT and CDR2 YYREEE (reference sequence). The CDR3 runs to 15 residues. J gave up 5 bases and V 4 bases, and 8 bases lay outside the gene matches. The CDR3 nucleotides read TGTGCCAGCAGCCCCGGGACTAGCAGTGGAGATACGCAGTATTTT. Its translation is CASSPGTSSGDTQYF.

In this sample, this clonotype turned up once. The chain joins TRBV28 to TRBJ1-1, with D unresolved. The CDR3 spans 13 residues. Germline CDR1 is MDHEN and CDR2 is SYDVKM. The V and J ends lost 9 bases and 0 bases respectively, with 11 bases between them. CDR3 amino acids: CASDGFMNTEAFF. As DNA, the CDR3 is TGTGCCAGTGACGGGTTCATGAACACTGAAGCTTTCTTT.

Points on this clonotype: The conserved closing phenylalanine or tryptophan is absent in this CDR3, likely reflecting a read error. The chain employs TRBV6-1 and TRBJ2-5; D may be TRBD1 (6 bases). Trimming shortened V by 5 bases and J by 1 base, and 11 bases separated the two germline ends. CDR1 is MNHNS, CDR2 SASEGT, per germline. The length of the CDR3 is 14 residues. The chain's CDR3 is CASSNGDTQETQYY. The CDR3 coding sequence is TGTGCCAGCAGTAACGGGGACACCCAAGAGACCCAGTACTAC.

This clonotype came up many times. The chain combines TRBV10-3 with TRBJ2-7, with 11 bases that match TRBD1. This CDR3 has 19 residues. Germline values: CDR1 ENHRY, CDR2 SYGVKD. V gave up 8 bases and J gave up 3 bases; unmatched junction bases: 21. The DNA of the CDR3 is TGTGCCATCGGGAGAAGGGGAGTAGGGACAGGGGGGGCAATCTACGAGCAGTACTTC. Protein product: CAIGRRGVGTGGAIYEQYF.

There are a few counts of this clonotype. The chain carries TRBV9 and TRBJ2-3; D may match TRBD1 or TRBD2 (6 bases each). Germline V lookup: CDR1 SGDLS, CDR2 YYNGEE. The V end lost 0 bases, the J end lost 4 bases, and 21 bases lay between the germline ends. The CDR3 has 18 residues. The CDR3 DNA reads as TGTGCCAGCAGCGTAGCGAAGGGGGGAACAACGGGCGCAGATACGCAGTATTTT. This translates into CASSVAKGGTTGADTQYF.

As to this clonotype: As the CDR3 is not closed by the conserved phenylalanine or tryptophan, this likely results from a read error. This chain joins TRBV5-6 and TRBJ2-3; TRBD2 might be the D (5 bases). The CDR3 spans 12 residues. V was pared by 4 bases and J by 5 bases, with 8 bases between. Per germline, CDR1 SGHDT and CDR2 YYEEEE. The CDR3 is CASSDEGDTQYS. DNA for the CDR3: TGTGCCAGCAGCGACGAGGGAGATACGCAGTATTCT.

V and J are TRBV29-1 and TRBJ2-1; tentatively, D is TRBD1 (5 bases). This CDR3 region has 16 residues. The germline V gene encodes CDR1 SQVTM and CDR2 ANQGSEA. V dropped 7 bases and J dropped 0 bases, with 19 bases sitting between them. The CDR3: CSGVPPLTVSYNEQFF. The CDR3 DNA sequence: TGCAGCGGGGTCCCTCCGTTGACAGTCTCCTACAATGAGCAGTTCTTC.

The rearrangement links TRBV7-2 to TRBJ2-7, with D possibly matching TRBD1 (5 bases). The CDR3 is made up of 17 amino acids. The ends were cut back, 3 bases at V and 2 bases at J, with 20 bases in the middle. In germline, CDR1 is SGHTA, CDR2 FQGNSA. The CDR3 coding sequence is TGTGCCAGCAGCTTCCTAAGGGGCAACAATTTTACCTACGAGCAGTACGTC. Its translation: CASSFLRGNNFTYEQYV.

This clonotype was counted only a few times. The CDR3 region is CASSLAREGDQPQHF. As DNA, the CDR3 is TGTGCCAGCAGCTTAGCGAGGGAGGGAGATCAGCCCCAGCATTTT. This chain uses TRBV7-9 with TRBJ1-5; D is ambiguous. This CDR3 is 15 amino acids long. CDR1 and CDR2 (germline): SEHNR, FQNEAQ (reference sequence). Between the trimmed V and J ends, which lost 0 bases and 5 bases, there was a span of 11 bases.

This clonotype was counted between two and nine times. This chain links TRBV5-5 with TRBJ1-4, with 8 nucleotides matching TRBD1. Germline V gene data show CDR1 as SGHKS and CDR2 as YYEKEE (reference sequence). The CDR3 has 14 residues. Trimming took 7 bases from V and 6 from J; bases not matched to a gene: 8. The DNA for the CDR3 is TGTGCCAGCTTTCCGACAGGGGCGGATGAAAAACTGTTTTTT. Protein sequence: CASFPTGADEKLFF. The full variable domain, with the rest looked up from reference TRBV5-5 and TRBJ1-4, is DAGVTQSPTHLIKTRGQQVTLRCSPISGHKSVSWYQQVLGQGPQFIFQYYEKEERGRGNFPDRFSARQFPNYSSELNVNALLLGDSALYLCASFPTGADEKLFFGSGTQLSVL.